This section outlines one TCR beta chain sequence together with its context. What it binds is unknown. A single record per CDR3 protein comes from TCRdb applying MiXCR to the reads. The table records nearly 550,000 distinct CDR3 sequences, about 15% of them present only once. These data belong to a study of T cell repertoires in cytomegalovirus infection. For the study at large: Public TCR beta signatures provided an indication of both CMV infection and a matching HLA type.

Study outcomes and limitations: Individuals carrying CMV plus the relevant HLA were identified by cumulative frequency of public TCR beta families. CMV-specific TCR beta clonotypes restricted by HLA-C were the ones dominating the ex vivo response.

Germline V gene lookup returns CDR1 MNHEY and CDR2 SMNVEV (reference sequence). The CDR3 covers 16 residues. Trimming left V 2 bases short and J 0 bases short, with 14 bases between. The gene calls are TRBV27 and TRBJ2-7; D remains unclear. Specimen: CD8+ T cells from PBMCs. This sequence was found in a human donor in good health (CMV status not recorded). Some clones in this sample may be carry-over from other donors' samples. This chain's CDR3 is CASSLSRNPVSYEQYF. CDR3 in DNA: TGTGCCAGCAGTTTAAGCCGAAATCCAGTCTCCTACGAGCAGTACTTC.